The 9 T cell receptor beta chains listed next were all sequenced from one sample in a study of CD8+CD57+ T cells in acquired aplastic anemia. CDR3 and TCR beta VDJ profiling relied on a genomic DNA template. TCRdb called the reads again in MiXCR, with one record for every CDR3 protein. The repertoire includes about half a million distinct CDR3 sequences, around a third of them detected once, and 0.82% sits in the top ten. For sequencing, patients were chosen who had shown expansion of CD8+CD57+ cells by flow cytometry. Sequencing was carried out using sorted CD4+, CD8+, or CD8+CD57+ T cells (not recorded which) from PBMCs. These receptors all stem from a human donor with aplastic anemia.

A single count supports this clonotype. The CDR3 coding sequence is TGTGCCAGTCGGACTAGCGGGGGCCCACACAATGAGCAGTTCTTC. Its protein product is CASRTSGGPHNEQFF. The chain is built from TRBV6-1 and TRBJ2-1, with 13 bases fitting TRBD2. This CDR3 spans 15 amino acids. Germline V CDR1 and CDR2: MNHNS, SASEGT. J lost 5 bases, V lost 9 bases, and 7 bases had no gene match.

In this sample, this clonotype turned up many times. The rearrangement joins TRBV25-1 to TRBJ1-4; no definite D call. Between the trimmed V and J ends, which lost 4 bases and 0 bases, there was a span of 3 bases. This CDR3 is 13 amino acids long. CDR1 is MGHDK, CDR2 SYGVNS, per germline. Here the CDR3 reads CASSASTNEKLFF. Here the CDR3 DNA reads TGTGCCAGCAGTGCCTCAACTAATGAAAAACTGTTTTTT.

This chain joins TRBV7-7 and TRBJ2-1; 8 bases agree with TRBD2. From germline, CDR1 is SSHAT and CDR2 FNYEAQ (reference sequence). The CDR3 consists of 13 residues. CDR3 bases: TGTGCTAGAGATCTAGCGGGCAACAATGAGCAGTTCTTC. It specifies CARDLAGNNEQFF.

This clonotype was detected a few times. The chain employs TRBV5-6 and TRBJ2-4; D unresolved. CDR3 length: 14 amino acids. V shed 0 bases and J shed 1 base, with 5 bases lying between them. The germline gives CDR1 SGHDT, CDR2 YYEEEE. The chain's CDR3 is CASSLGGAKNIQYF. The CDR3 DNA is TGTGCCAGCAGCTTGGGGGGTGCCAAAAACATTCAGTACTTC.

This clonotype was observed many times. The V call is TRBV20-1, the J call TRBJ2-7; no clear D gene. Per the germline V gene, CDR1 is DFQATT and CDR2 is SNEGSKA (reference sequence). Trimming cost V 0 bases and J 2 bases, with 11 bases left between them. The CDR3 loop spans 14 amino acids. The CDR3 nucleotides are TGCAGTGCTAGAGATGTTGACGGAGCCTACGAGCAGTACTTC. It translates to CSARDVDGAYEQYF.

The rearrangement uses TRBV18 and TRBJ2-3, with a possible D match to TRBD1 (5 bases). The CDR3 length is 14 residues. In germline, CDR1 is KGHSH, CDR2 LQKENI. The V end was cut by 0 bases, the J end by 4 bases, with 8 bases between. The CDR3 here is CASSPPRGADTQYF. The CDR3 DNA follows: TGTGCCAGCTCACCACCAAGGGGCGCAGATACGCAGTATTTT.

As concerns this clonotype: The germline gene is not matched at one end of the junction; a read error may be the cause. This chain connects TRBV7-9 to TRBJ2-5, with D tentatively TRBD1 (5 bases). The CDR3 consists of 14 residues. Germline V CDR1 and CDR2: SEHNR, FQNEAQ (reference sequence). The CDR3 DNA reads as TGTGCCAGCAGATTGTTAGGTGGACAAGGGACCCAGTACTTC. Protein product: CASRLLGGQGTQYF.

The chain couples TRBV20-1 to TRBJ1-2; 7 bases map to TRBD1. The CDR3 covers 14 residues. V lost 4 bases to trimming and J lost 5 bases; unmatched junction nucleotides: 10. The V gene's germline CDR1 is DFQATT and CDR2 SNEGSKA (reference sequence). CDR3 amino acids: CSATLKNRGYGYTF. CDR3 nucleotide sequence: TGCAGTGCTACCTTAAAGAACAGGGGTTATGGCTACACCTTC.

The J gene is TRBJ2-7, the V gene TRBV11-2, with D tentatively TRBD2 (5 bases). Per the germline V gene, CDR1 is SGHAT and CDR2 is FQNNGV. CDR3 length: 14 residues. V lost 5 bases to trimming and J lost 3 bases, with 14 bases between them. The CDR3, as DNA: TGTGCCAGCAGCCCGGGTCCGGCGGGCTACGAGCAGTACTTC. Its translation: CASSPGPAGYEQYF.